The 20 T cell receptor beta chains below were found in one sample sequenced in a study of blood T cell repertoires in COVID-19. Measured with immunoSEQ multiplex PCR; TCRdb has only the in-frame clones, and not every one. The table includes under 500,000 clones, 85% to 90% detected once. The sequenced material came from peripheral blood. The source of these receptors is a woman aged 25 to 39 with acute or convalescent COVID-19.

The V gene is TRBV12-3 or TRBV12-4, the J gene TRBJ1-2; tentative D call: TRBD1 (5 bases). Between the trimmed V and J ends, which lost 5 bases and 6 bases, there was a span of 13 bases. This CDR3 comprises 13 residues. Here the CDR3 DNA reads TGTGCCAGCAGTCAAGCAGGGTATGATGGCTACACCTTC. Its protein is CASSQAGYDGYTF.

The rearrangement uses TRBV28 and TRBJ2-1, with 9 bases aligning to TRBD2. With 2 bases clipped from V and 7 bases from J, the junction kept 9 bases outside the gene matches. This CDR3 has 16 residues. CDR1 MDHEN and CDR2 SYDVKM come from the germline V gene. The CDR3 here is CASSLIAGGAYNEQFF. The CDR3 nucleotides read TGTGCCAGCAGTTTAATCGCGGGGGGGGCGTATAATGAGCAGTTCTTC.

Only a few counts were recorded for this clone. The chain recombines TRBV2 with TRBJ2-7; the D gene is possibly TRBD2 (6 bases). The CDR3 contains 13 residues. Germline V gene lookup returns CDR1 SNHLY and CDR2 FYNNEI. The V end lost 8 bases, the J end lost 1 base, and 12 bases lay between the germline ends. The CDR3 bases are TGTGCCAGCCTCGGGACTGGATCCTACGAGCAGTACTTC. Encoded protein: CASLGTGSYEQYF.

J is TRBJ2-7 and V is TRBV27; 16 bases fit TRBD2. CDR1 and CDR2 (germline): MNHEY, SMNVEV (reference sequence). With 9 bases clipped from V and 6 bases from J, the junction kept 5 bases outside the gene matches. The CDR3 extends over 14 amino acids. The CDR3 loop is CASTGLAGGREQYF. The CDR3 nucleotides read TGTGCCAGTACGGGACTAGCGGGGGGGCGCGAGCAGTACTTC.

The chain links TRBV7-8 to TRBJ1-2; 10 bases fit TRBD1. J was trimmed by 4 bases and V by 4 bases; bases with no gene match: 15. CDR1 and CDR2 from the germline V gene are SGHVS and FQNEAQ. The CDR3 has 18 amino acids. CDR3 protein: CASSSGTGVHSLSYGYTF. Written as DNA, the CDR3 is TGTGCCAGCAGCTCCGGGACAGGGGTCCATAGTCTTTCCTATGGCTACACCTTC. Based on the CDR3 plus reference TRBV7-8 and TRBJ1-2, the full variable domain is GAGVSQSPRYKVAKRGQDVALRCDPISGHVSLFWYQQALGQGPEFLTYFQNEAQLDKSGLPSDRFFAERPEGSVSTLKIQRTQQEDSAVYLCASSSGTGVHSLSYGYTFGSGTRLTVV.

V usage is TRBV6-6 and J usage is TRBJ1-6; TRBD1 aligns across 9 bases. The CDR3 has 16 residues. The germline V gene encodes CDR1 MNHNY and CDR2 SVGAGI (reference sequence). J gave up 10 bases and V 0 bases, and 7 bases lay outside the gene matches. The CDR3 reads CASSYSGGQGNSPLHF. CDR3 bases: TGTGCCAGCAGTTACTCGGGGGGACAGGGCAACTCACCCCTCCACTTT.

Regarding this clone: Other DNA sequences in this specimen translate into the identical CDR3. The V call is TRBV7-2, the J call TRBJ2-7, with TRBD1 matching over 8 bases. The CDR3 length is 13 residues. Germline trimming cut 4 bases from V and 6 bases from J; bases unmatched to any gene: 5. Germline V gene lookup returns CDR1 SGHTA and CDR2 FQGNSA. The CDR3 DNA reads TGTGCCAGCAGCTCTCGAACAGGGGGCGAGCAGTACTTC. It is translated as CASSSRTGGEQYF.

This chain connects TRBV9 to TRBJ2-1; D not certain. CDR1 is SGDLS, CDR2 YYNGEE, per germline. The CDR3 is made up of 13 amino acids. Trimming left V 0 bases short and J 6 bases short, with 7 bases between. CDR3 region: CASSVGSGNEQFF. The CDR3 region has the DNA TGTGCCAGCAGCGTAGGGTCGGGCAATGAGCAGTTCTTC.

The V and J genes are TRBV7-9 and TRBJ2-5; TRBD1 is a possible D gene (5 bases). The V and J ends lost 5 bases and 5 bases respectively, with 15 bases between them. The CDR3 covers 14 residues. Germline loops: CDR1 SEHNR, CDR2 FQNEAQ (reference sequence). The CDR3: CASSTNQGIETQYF. The DNA of the CDR3 is TGTGCCAGCAGCACTAACCAGGGAATTGAGACCCAGTACTTC.

V gene TRBV12-3 or TRBV12-4 combines with J gene TRBJ1-4; D unclear. The germline V and J ends were trimmed by 3 bases and 6 bases, with 5 bases remaining between them. The CDR3 has 12 amino acids. CDR3 bases: TGTGCCAGCAGTTTCCAATATGAAAAACTGTTTTTT. Translated, it gives CASSFQYEKLFF.

The J gene is TRBJ1-4, the V gene TRBV7-9; no definite D call. The CDR3 sequence is 13 residues long. The V gene's germline CDR1 is SEHNR and CDR2 FQNEAQ (reference sequence). The V end was cut by 0 bases, the J end by 5 bases, with 4 bases between. The CDR3 loop is CASSLARNEKLFF. The DNA for the CDR3 is TGTGCCAGCAGCTTAGCTAGAAATGAAAAACTGTTTTTT.

This sequence joins TRBV7-2 and TRBJ2-7; 11 positions match TRBD1. Per the germline V gene, CDR1 is SGHTA and CDR2 is FQGNSA. Trimming at V came to 2 bases and at J to 4 bases, leaving 4 bases not matched to a gene. The CDR3 has 15 amino acids. The CDR3 bases are TGTGCCAGCAGCTTATTAGGGACAGGGGGATACGAGCAGTACTTC. Its protein is CASSLLGTGGYEQYF.

The chain uses TRBV21-1 and TRBJ1-5; whether TRBD1, the table's D call, matches the DNA was not checked. TRBV21-1 is assigned pseudogene status. The CDR3 has 16 residues. The CDR3 DNA reads TGTGCCAGCAGCGCCACAGGGATATACGTGAATCAGCCCCAGCATTTT. It translates to CASSATGIYVNQPQHF.

The genes are TRBV14 and TRBJ2-7, with D uncertain. V lost 6 bases, J lost 0 bases, and 9 bases lay in between. The germline V gene encodes CDR1 SGHDN and CDR2 FVKESK. This CDR3 contains 13 residues. CDR3 loop: CASRPTSSYEQYF. Here the CDR3 DNA reads TGTGCCAGCAGACCGACATCCTCCTACGAGCAGTACTTC. Full variable domain (rest looked up from reference TRBV14 and TRBJ2-7): EAGVTQFPSHSVIEKGQTVTLRCDPISGHDNLYWYRRVMGKEIKFLLHFVKESKQDESGMPNNRFLAERTGGTYSTLKVQPAELEDSGVYFCASRPTSSYEQYFGPGTRLTVT.

The chain carries TRBV30 and TRBJ2-1; D unclear. Germline lookup yields CDR1 GTSNPN and CDR2 SVGIG (reference sequence). The CDR3 is made up of 13 amino acids. Trimming pared 6 bases from V and 5 bases from J, leaving 14 bases between. The CDR3 DNA reads TGTGCCTGCTCCGGTAATTCGGACAATGAGCAGTTCTTC. It encodes CACSGNSDNEQFF.

The CDR3: CASSFQNRGTQYF. CDR3 nucleotide sequence: TGTGCCAGCAGTTTTCAGAACCGGGGGACCCAGTACTTC. V gene TRBV28 combines with J gene TRBJ2-5; TRBD2 is a possible D gene (5 bases). V was trimmed by 3 bases and J by 7 bases, leaving 12 bases between them. Germline loops: CDR1 MDHEN, CDR2 SYDVKM. The CDR3 length is 13 residues.

The V gene is TRBV29-1, the J gene TRBJ1-2; D is possibly TRBD1 (6 bases). The CDR3 runs 14 residues. From germline, CDR1 is SQVTM and CDR2 ANQGSEA. V lost 0 bases and J lost 7, with 15 bases in between. The CDR3 loop reads CSVEDRHRVAGYTF. The CDR3 DNA is TGCAGCGTTGAAGATCGGCACAGGGTCGCTGGCTACACCTTC.

The chain joins TRBV5-1 to TRBJ2-1, with D possibly being TRBD2 (6 bases). V was trimmed by 2 bases and J by 4 bases, leaving 13 bases between them. Germline V gene lookup returns CDR1 SGHRS and CDR2 YFSETQ. The CDR3 loop spans 15 amino acids. This CDR3 is CASSLTGEVYNEQFF. The CDR3 nucleotides read TGCGCCAGCAGCTTAACGGGGGAGGTTTACAATGAGCAGTTCTTC.

This clone has just a few counts. At one of its ends the junction is not consistent with the germline gene, which may arise from a read error. The chain joins TRBV2 to TRBJ2-7; perhaps TRBD2 as D (5 bases). CDR1 and CDR2 (germline): SNHLY, FYNNEI. This CDR3 has 11 residues. The CDR3 protein is CASSEEGDPNF. The CDR3 region has the DNA TGTGCCAGCAGTGAAGAGGGAGATCCTAATTTC.

This CDR3 is CASSPIQKRQGGTDTQYF. CDR3 nucleotides: TGTGCCAGCAGTCCCATTCAAAAAAGACAGGGAGGCACAGATACGCAGTATTTT. The J gene is TRBJ2-3, the V gene TRBV6-6; 7 bases agree with TRBD1. The V gene's germline CDR1 is MNHNY and CDR2 SVGAGI (reference sequence). This CDR3 has 18 residues. After removal of 5 bases from V and 1 base from J, the junction contained 15 bases not matched to a gene.